This T cell receptor beta chain was documented in a study of long-term antiretroviral therapy in people with HIV. Cryopreserved PBMC numbered about 0.9-11 million per sample before DNA extraction. As regards this clone: What it binds is not known.

Run at survey level, the immunoSEQ assay was version v3.0. Sequencing was performed with immunoSEQ multiplex PCR; in TCRdb, only in-frame clones are kept and a portion is missing. Altogether 9,000 to 10,000 clones are present, roughly four fifths being singletons, with the ten largest covering around a sixth. Trimming took off 6 bases at V and 7 bases at J, with 22 bases between the two ends. This CDR3 spans 16 amino acids. The germline gives CDR1 LNHDA, CDR2 SQIVND (reference sequence). General study points: Clones that expanded before ART (that is, prior to treatment) dominated the repertoire at all time points. ART was followed by higher diversity that remained below transplant donor controls.

The chain combines TRBV19 with TRBJ1-5; D is perhaps TRBD1 (6 bases). The sample was unsorted PBMCs, taken 0.7 years after starting antiretroviral therapy. This sequence was found in a man in his forties with HIV. This CDR3 is CASSDPGEGGGQPQHF. CDR3 sequence (DNA): TGTGCCAGTAGCGACCCCGGGGAGGGGGGTGGACAGCCCCAGCATTTT.